These 12 T cell receptor beta chains originate from one sample sequenced in a study of shared clonotypes between healthy human individuals. Clones were sequenced by immunoSEQ multiplex PCR, and TCRdb holds only the in-frame ones, with some missing. The sample lists millions of clones; more than 90% were seen once. Source material: naive CD4+ T cells sorted from blood. Subset given: CD45RA+ positively selected. The receptor source for this set is a young man in good health.

CDR3 amino acids: CASSRFSGDTGELFF. In DNA, the CDR3 is TGTGCCAGCTCACGATTCTCAGGTGACACCGGGGAGCTGTTTTTT. This chain connects TRBV18 to TRBJ2-2; D gene ambiguous. This CDR3 has 15 residues. V lost 4 bases to trimming and J lost 3 bases, with 12 bases between them. Germline V gives CDR1 KGHSH, CDR2 LQKENI.

In this sample, this clone turned up once. The chain links TRBV18 to TRBJ2-1; 16 bases line up with TRBD2. J was trimmed by 2 bases and V by 3 bases; bases with no gene match: 7. Germline V lookup: CDR1 KGHSH, CDR2 LQKENI. CDR3 length: 19 amino acids. CDR3 sequence reads: CASSPKPGLAGGPYNEQFF. The CDR3 DNA sequence: TGTGCCAGCTCACCCAAACCGGGACTAGCGGGAGGGCCCTACAATGAGCAGTTCTTC.

The chain recombines TRBV5-1 with TRBJ1-5, with D unclear. CDR3 length: 13 residues. V lost 0 bases to trimming and J lost 4 bases, with 5 bases between them. Germline V lookup: CDR1 SGHRS, CDR2 YFSETQ. CDR3 protein: CASSLAANQPQHF. Here the CDR3 DNA reads TGCGCCAGCAGCTTGGCGGCAAATCAGCCCCAGCATTTT.

V gene TRBV11-3 combines with J gene TRBJ2-1; TRBD2 might be the D (6 bases). Looked up from germline, CDR1 is SGHNT and CDR2 is YENEEA. The CDR3 extends over 15 amino acids. V lost 4 bases to trimming and J lost 8 bases, with 18 bases between them. CDR3 region: CASSSSFTRGDEQFF. For the CDR3, the DNA is TGTGCCAGCAGCTCCAGTTTTACGCGGGGCGATGAGCAGTTCTTC.

A remark on this clone: One end of the junction is discordant with germline, which a read error may explain. The chain recombines TRBV29-1 with TRBJ2-1; a weak D match, TRBD1 (5 bases). The CDR3 totals 14 residues. CDR1 and CDR2 (germline): SQVTM, ANQGSEA. The CDR3 DNA sequence: TGCAGTGTTGGAGTCGAGCGACAGTACAATGAGCAGTTCTTC. Its translation is CSVGVERQYNEQFF.

The V and J genes are TRBV6-5 and TRBJ1-1; possible D gene TRBD1, 5 bases. Germline V lookup: CDR1 MNHEY, CDR2 SVGAGI. V dropped 1 base and J dropped 0 bases, with 6 bases sitting between them. CDR3 length equals 14 residues. In DNA, the CDR3 is TGTGCCAGCAGTTACTGGGGGATGAACACTGAAGCTTTCTTT. It is translated as CASSYWGMNTEAFF.

About this clone itself: Other DNA sequences in the sample encode the same CDR3. The chain carries TRBV18 and TRBJ2-2; a weak D match, TRBD2 (6 bases). This CDR3 is 15 amino acids long. Trimming stripped 3 bases from V and 2 bases from J, with 10 bases between. CDR1 and CDR2 from the germline V gene are KGHSH and LQKENI. The CDR3: CASSPTGTNTGELFF. The CDR3 DNA sequence: TGTGCCAGCTCACCGACCGGGACTAACACCGGGGAGCTGTTTTTT.

V is TRBV18 and J is TRBJ2-3; 11 positions match TRBD2. The germline gives CDR1 KGHSH, CDR2 LQKENI. The CDR3 sequence is 16 residues long. The V segment lost 6 bases and the J segment 2 bases; nucleotides outside the gene matches: 7. CDR3 residues: CASSGGLAGFTDTQYF. The CDR3, as DNA: TGTGCCAGCTCGGGTGGACTAGCGGGTTTCACAGATACGCAGTATTTT. Filled out from reference TRBV18 and TRBJ2-3, the complete variable domain reads NAGVMQNPRHLVRRRGQEARLRCSPMKGHSHVYWYRQLPEEGLKFMVYLQKENIIDESGMPKERFSAEFPKEGPSILRIQQVVRGDSAAYFCASSGGLAGFTDTQYFGPGTRLTVL.

The V gene is TRBV7-2, the J gene TRBJ2-7; 7 bases match TRBD1. The length of the CDR3 is 13 residues. Germline lookup yields CDR1 SGHTA and CDR2 FQGNSA. Trimming at V came to 5 bases and at J to 4 bases, leaving 5 bases not matched to a gene. CDR3 sequence (DNA): TGTGCCAGCAGCGCTAGGGGGCTATACGAGCAGTACTTC. It codes for CASSARGLYEQYF.

The rearrangement uses TRBV18 and TRBJ1-1, with D possibly being TRBD1 (5 bases). Trimming pared 0 bases from V and 6 bases from J, leaving 14 bases between. The germline V gene encodes CDR1 KGHSH and CDR2 LQKENI. The CDR3 has 15 amino acids. CDR3 residues: CASSPPSGGGAEAFF. The CDR3, as DNA: TGTGCCAGCTCACCACCGAGCGGGGGTGGAGCTGAAGCTTTCTTT.

This clone was detected only a few times. The J gene is TRBJ1-1, the V gene TRBV11-2; tentatively, D is TRBD1 (6 bases). This CDR3 contains 13 residues. Trimming took off 4 bases at V and 7 bases at J, with 13 bases between the two ends. Germline assignment: CDR1 SGHAT and CDR2 FQNNGV. CDR3 amino acids: CASSSSGTREAFF. CDR3 in DNA: TGTGCCAGCAGCTCATCCGGGACACGTGAAGCTTTCTTT.

V and J are TRBV4-1 and TRBJ1-2; TRBD1 matches at 9 bases. CDR3 length: 15 residues. CDR1 and CDR2 (germline): MGHRA, YSYEKL. V lost 7 bases, J lost 5 bases, and 11 bases stayed unmatched. This CDR3 reads CASNPGQGLGYGYTF. CDR3 coding DNA: TGCGCCAGCAACCCCGGACAGGGGTTGGGGTATGGCTACACCTTC.